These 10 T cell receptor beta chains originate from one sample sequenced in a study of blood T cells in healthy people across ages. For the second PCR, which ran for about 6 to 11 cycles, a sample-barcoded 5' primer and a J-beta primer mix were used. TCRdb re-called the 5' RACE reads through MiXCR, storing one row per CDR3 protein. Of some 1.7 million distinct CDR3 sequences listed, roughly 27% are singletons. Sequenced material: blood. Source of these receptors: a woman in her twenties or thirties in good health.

CDR3 sequence reads: CASSLDPGMAQPQHF. The DNA of the CDR3 is TGCGCCAGCAGCTTGGACCCGGGGATGGCGCAGCCCCAGCATTTT. The chain combines TRBV5-1 with TRBJ1-5; no firm D call. Germline V gives CDR1 SGHRS, CDR2 YFSETQ. V was trimmed by 0 bases and J by 7 bases, leaving 14 bases between them. This CDR3 spans 15 amino acids.

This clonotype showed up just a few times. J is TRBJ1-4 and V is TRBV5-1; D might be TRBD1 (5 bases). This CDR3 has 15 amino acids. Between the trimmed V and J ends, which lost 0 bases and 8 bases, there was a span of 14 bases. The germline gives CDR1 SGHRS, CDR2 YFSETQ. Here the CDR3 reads CASSLGPGTFEKLFF. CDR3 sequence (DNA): TGCGCCAGCAGCTTGGGACCAGGGACTTTCGAAAAACTGTTTTTT.

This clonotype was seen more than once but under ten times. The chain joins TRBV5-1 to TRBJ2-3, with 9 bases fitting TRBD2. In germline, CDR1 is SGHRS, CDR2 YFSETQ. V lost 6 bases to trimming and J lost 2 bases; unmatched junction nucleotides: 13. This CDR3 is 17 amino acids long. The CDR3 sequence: CASNRGPTSGPTDTQYF. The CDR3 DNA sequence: TGCGCCAGCAACCGCGGGCCGACTAGCGGACCCACAGATACGCAGTATTTT.

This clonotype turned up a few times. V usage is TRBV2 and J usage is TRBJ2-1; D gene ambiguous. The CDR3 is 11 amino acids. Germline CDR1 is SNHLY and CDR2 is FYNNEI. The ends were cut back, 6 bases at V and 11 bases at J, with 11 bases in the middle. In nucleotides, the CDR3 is TGTGCCAGCAGGGAAAAACAAAAGCAGTTCTTC. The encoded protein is CASREKQKQFF.

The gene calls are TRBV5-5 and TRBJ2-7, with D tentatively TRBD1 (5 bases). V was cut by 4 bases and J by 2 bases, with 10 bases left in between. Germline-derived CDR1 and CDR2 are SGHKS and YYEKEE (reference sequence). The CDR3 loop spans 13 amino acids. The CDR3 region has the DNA TGTGCCAGCAGCCAGCCAGGGACCTACGAGCAGTACTTC. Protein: CASSQPGTYEQYF. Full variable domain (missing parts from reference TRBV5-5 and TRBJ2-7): DAGVTQSPTHLIKTRGQQVTLRCSPISGHKSVSWYQQVLGQGPQFIFQYYEKEERGRGNFPDRFSARQFPNYSSELNVNALLLGDSALYLCASSQPGTYEQYFGPGTRLTVT.

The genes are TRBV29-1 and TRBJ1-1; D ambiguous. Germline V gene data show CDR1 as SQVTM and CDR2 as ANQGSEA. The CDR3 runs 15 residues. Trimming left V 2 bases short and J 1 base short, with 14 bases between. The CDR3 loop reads CSVESWGGGNTEAFF. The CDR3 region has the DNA TGCAGCGTTGAATCCTGGGGAGGAGGGAACACTGAAGCTTTCTTT.

CDR3 in DNA: TGTGCCAGCTTTTCTTCCACTTTCCAAGAGACCCAGTACTTC. Its translation: CASFSSTFQETQYF. J is TRBJ2-5 and V is TRBV6-2 or TRBV6-3; D remains unclear. The germline V gene encodes CDR1 MNHEY and CDR2 SVGEGT. Trimming took off 8 bases at V and 1 base at J, with 14 bases between the two ends. The CDR3 is 14 amino acids.

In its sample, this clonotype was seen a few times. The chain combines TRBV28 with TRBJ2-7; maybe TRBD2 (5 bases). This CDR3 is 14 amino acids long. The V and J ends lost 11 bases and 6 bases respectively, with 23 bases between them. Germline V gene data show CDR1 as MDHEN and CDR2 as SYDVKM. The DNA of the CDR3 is TGTGCCTCCAAAGTCGCCTCCGGGGAGTCCGAGCAGTACTTC. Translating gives CASKVASGESEQYF.

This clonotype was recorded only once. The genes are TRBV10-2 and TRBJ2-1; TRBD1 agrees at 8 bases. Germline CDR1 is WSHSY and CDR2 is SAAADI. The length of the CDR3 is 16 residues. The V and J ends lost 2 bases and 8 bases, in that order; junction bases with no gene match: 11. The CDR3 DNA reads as TGCGCCAGCAGTGAGCGGTTCTGCGGACAGGGATATGAGCAGTTCTTC. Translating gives CASSERFCGQGYEQFF.

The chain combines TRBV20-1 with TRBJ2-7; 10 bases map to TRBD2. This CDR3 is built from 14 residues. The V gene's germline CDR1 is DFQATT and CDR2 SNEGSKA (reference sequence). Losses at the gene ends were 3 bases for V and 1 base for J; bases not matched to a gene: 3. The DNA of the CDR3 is TGCAGTGCTAGTCTACTAGCGGGGTCCTACGAGCAGTACTTC. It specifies CSASLLAGSYEQYF.